The source of this TCR beta chain is a study of T cell responses to AZD1222 COVID-19 vaccine (dated by TCRdb to the early 2020s). Turning to the overall study: AZD1222 recipients whose second dose came at about 4 weeks and those whose second dose came at about 12 weeks were combined into one group, since spike-specific TCR depth and breadth did not differ between the two schedules. A total of 233 trial participants underwent TCR sequencing, of whom under 220 had received two doses of AZD1222 and about 25 had received two doses of the MenACWY control vaccine. Trial participants were enrolled into age subgroups of 18-55, 56-69 and 70-plus years, which contained about 150, 28 and 57 TCR-sequenced participants, respectively. Paper-wide results and their limitations: After two AZD1222 doses, spike-specific TCR breadth and depth were significantly higher than at day 0 and than in MenACWY recipients. Epitopes outside the regions mutated in the B.1.351 and B.1.1.7 variants were reportedly recognized by nearly half of the unique spike-specific TCRs. Most participants were white British and females outnumbered males, and the authors suggested that clonal diversity may have been underestimated. In the small 56-69-year group, the increase in depth fell short of significance, most likely because of low power. Conclusions about previously exposed vaccinees are limited because only 5 or 6 AZD1222 recipients were SARS-CoV-2 seropositive at baseline. CD4 TCRs associated with the vaccine covered the entire spike protein, and the dominant responses were in regions 160-218 and 743-854. Because no day 14 peak-response samples were available, repertoires were characterized only after the peak T cell response.

At the junction V is shortened by 4 bases and J by 1 base; bases outside the gene matches: 1. The CDR3, cysteine through phenylalanine, is 13 amino acids long. Just the 39-base CDR3 DNA is kept, in frame starting at base 1. CDR1 and CDR2 are drawn from the germline V gene: SGHNT, YENEEA. With regard to this clone: Its binding antigen is unknown. No much larger clonotype is one base removed from it; base qualities were not supplied.

Sample time point, as interpreted from the label and publication: baseline before first vaccination. Samples from vaccinated people were obtained from the UK trials COV001 and COV002, which included a single-blind randomized controlled phase 2/3 trial of AZD1222 (ChAdOx1 nCoV-19) in healthy adults. Trial participant PBMC samples were collected at day 0 and day 28 after the second dose for TCRbeta chain sequencing. The CDR3 regions of human TCRbeta chains were subjected to immunosequencing. From the authors' description of their analysis: TCRs in the repertoires were matched against a reference library of SARS-CoV-2-specific TCRs that had been generated with the MIRA antigen-specificity platform. Breadth was defined as the fraction of unique TCRs that were SARS-CoV-2-associated. Depth was defined as the fraction of total T cells that were SARS-CoV-2-associated. Using the MIRA data, each spike-specific TCR was assigned both to the spike region to which the TCR was reactive and to a CD4 or CD8 class. Log10-transformed breadth and depth values were compared by one-way ANOVA with Sidak's multiple comparisons tests. Held by TCRdb, this immuneACCESS table contains in-frame sequences only and omits some clones. Under half of the omission traces to an unresolved V gene where checked; the cause of the rest is unknown. The V and J calls and clone size are taken from that table; D and trimming were inferred from the DNA. The sample contains 200,000 or so clones, 88% of them found a single time. Around 8% of the sample is held by the ten biggest clonotypes.

This clonotype was obtained from an adult in good health. The sample consisted of peripheral blood, taken on day 0 of AZD1222 vaccination. Recombination linked TRBV11-3 to TRBJ2-7; 7 central bases correspond to TRBD1. The CDR3 is CASSWTGSYEQYF. The nucleotide sequence reads as follows: TGTGCCAGCAGCTGGACAGGTTCCTACGAGCAGTACTTC.